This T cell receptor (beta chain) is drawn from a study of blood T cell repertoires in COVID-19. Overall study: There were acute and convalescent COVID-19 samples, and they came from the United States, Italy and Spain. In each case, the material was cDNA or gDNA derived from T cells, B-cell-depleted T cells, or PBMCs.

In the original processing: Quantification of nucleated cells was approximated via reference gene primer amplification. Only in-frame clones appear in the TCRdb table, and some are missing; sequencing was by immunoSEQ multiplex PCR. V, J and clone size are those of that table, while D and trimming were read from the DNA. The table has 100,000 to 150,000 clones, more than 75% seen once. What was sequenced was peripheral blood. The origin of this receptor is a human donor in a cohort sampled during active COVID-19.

The DNA for the CDR3 is TGTGCCAGCAGTGAAGCGCGGGGCCCGACGAGTGTCCAGCATTTT. Translation gives CASSEARGPTSVQHF. This sequence joins TRBV2 and TRBJ1-5; TRBD1 is a possible D gene (5 bases). This CDR3 is built from 15 residues. Germline CDR1 reads SNHLY; CDR2 reads FYNNEI. V dropped 0 bases and J dropped 12 bases, with 18 bases sitting between them. Based on the CDR3 plus reference TRBV2 and TRBJ1-5, the full variable domain is EPEVTQTPSHQVTQMGQEVILRCVPISNHLYFYWYRQILGQKVEFLVSFYNNEISEKSEIFDDQFSVERPDGSNFTLKIRSTKLEDSAMYFCASSEARGPTSVQHFGDGTRLSIL.